This TCR beta chain was recovered during a study of blood T cell repertoires in COVID-19. Study-level background: T cells, B-cell-depleted T cells, or PBMCs supplied cDNA or gDNA.

CDR1 and CDR2 (germline): MNHNS, SASEGT. The trim removed 2 bases at V and 8 bases at J, leaving 1 base unmatched. CDR3 length: 12 residues. Per the study methods: Nucleated cell number was recorded as an estimate derived from reference gene primer amplification. Assay: immunoSEQ multiplex PCR; the TCRdb copy retains only in-frame clones and omits some. The V and J calls and clone size come from that table; D and trimming were worked out from the DNA. The table records about 50,000 clones, more than 85% of them present only once. This clone was picked up one time. This receptor was obtained from a man in his fifties with active COVID-19. The V gene is TRBV6-1, the J gene TRBJ1-2; TRBD1 matches at 8 bases. Sequenced input: peripheral blood. This chain's CDR3 is CASSERTGGYTF. Here the CDR3 DNA reads TGTGCCAGCAGTGAAAGGACAGGGGGCTACACCTTC.